The present T cell receptor beta chain was sequenced within a study of blood T cells in healthy people across ages (dated by TCRdb to the mid-2010s). For context, the study as a whole: Template switching captured roughly one uniquely barcoded TCR beta cDNA molecule per two T cells in model experiments. To track age-related changes in TCR beta repertoire diversity, the study relied on deep sequencing normalized with unique cDNA molecular identifiers. Donors were grouped into four age groups: young (average about 15 years), middle-aged (less than 40), aged (around 56) and long-lived (just over 80). Donors of different ages were randomly distributed across sequencing lanes to avoid experimental bias. Two additional independent replicas of 1 million unique cDNA reads from the same blood draw were analyzed for two donors (one aged 18 to 30 and one aged 80 or older).

Summary of the overall study and its limitations: Conclusive comparison of naive and antigen-experienced compartments was prevented by the profiling of bulk unsorted PBMCs. Compared with the aged group, the long-lived group had more naive CD4+ T cells, fewer expanded clones and increased TCR diversity, a pattern suggesting age selection. The percentage of naive T cells measured by flow cytometry correlated strongly with observed TCR beta diversity. Estimates of total diversity based on one million sequenced T cells were regarded as lower bounds and as underestimates. As age increased, observed TCR beta diversity per million T cells dropped in a roughly linear way, and a significant reduction was already evident by age 40. Donor CMV infection status was unknown, potentially confounding age-related changes in expanded clonotypes.

The donors were 40 or so Caucasian individuals from Russia, aged roughly 6 to 100 years, who were systemically healthy. Each donor gave approximately 9.3 milliliters of peripheral blood, collected into EDTA-treated Vacutainer tubes. Ficoll-Paque density-gradient centrifugation was used to isolate PBMCs, with at least 7 million obtained per sample. Trizol reagent was used to extract total RNA from PBMCs, with at least 5 micrograms per sample. Naive CD45RAhigh/CD27high T cell percentages were measured by flow cytometry on a PBMC aliquot from every donor. The receptor library was made with 5' RACE. Sequencing was performed on an Illumina HiSeq 2500. A second PCR of roughly 7 to 11 cycles was performed with a sample-barcoded 5' primer and a J-beta primer mix. Each TCR beta cDNA molecule received a unique molecular identifier from a template-switch 5' adaptor carrying 12 random nucleotides. Each sample yielded at least 2.5 million CDR3-containing paired-end reads. The Mint cDNA synthesis kit, primed by a TRBC-specific oligonucleotide, was used to synthesize first-strand cDNA from all RNA. All cDNA was treated with uracil-DNA glycosylase and then went through a first 18-cycle PCR with the universal primers M1SS and BC2_uni_R. In the paper's pipeline: For normalization, 1 million high-quality reads, each with a distinct molecular identifier, were randomly selected from each sample. Reads with shared molecular identifiers were discarded instead of being binned into consensus sequences. CDR3 identification, clonotype clustering and error correction used MiTCR with a Q25 quality threshold and the strictest error-elimination algorithm. Lower-bound total TCR beta diversity was estimated with a nonparametric unseen species model using Euler transformation. TCRdb reworked the public reads: Q25 trimming with fastp, MiXCR clone assembly, productive beta chains retained. A single entry per CDR3 protein holds the most common genes and DNA from its merged rows. V and J calls and clone size were set by TCRdb, not the authors. Recorded for this sample are roughly 640,000 distinct CDR3 sequences; around 31% of them occurred a single time. In total, the top ten clones hold approximately 15% of the sample.

The germline V gene provides CDR1 KGHSH and CDR2 LQKENI. V is pared back by 3 bases and J by 5 bases, with 11 bases lying between the germline termini. Taken from cysteine to phenylalanine, the CDR3 has 13 residues. Only the CDR3 region is kept as DNA, spanning 39 bases read in frame from base 1. This clonotype came up many times. This receptor's antigen is unknown. No much larger clone exists at a distance of one base, and base qualities are not known. The sequence is built from TRBV18 and TRBJ2-7; the D gene cannot be resolved beyond TRBD1 or TRBD2, each matching 5 bases. The sequenced sample was blood. The receptor was isolated from a woman at least 80 years old in good health. The nucleotide sequence reads TGTGCCAGCTCACCGTCCAGGGACCACGAGCAGTACTTC. Translated, it gives CASSPSRDHEQYF.